The source of this T cell receptor (beta chain) is a study of post-analysis software for immune sequencing data. In the study overall: The disease courses covered relapsing-remitting, secondary progressive and progressive-relapsing multiple sclerosis.

For this clonotype: The antigen is not known.

The CDR3 extends over 17 amino acids. The germline gives CDR1 MNHEY, CDR2 SMNVEV (reference sequence). Germline trimming cut 7 bases from V and 4 bases from J; bases unmatched to any gene: 13. Overall study results and limits: Five or six TRBV segments, TRBV5-6, TRBV5-1 and TRBV20-1 among them, were found more frequent in patients than controls. Normalized Chao1 diversity in multiple sclerosis patients fell significantly below that of controls.

TCR beta cDNA libraries included unique molecular identifiers. Input of 1 to 10 million T cells yielded around 500,000 cDNA molecules. MiXCR was run by TCRdb on the PCR reads, yielding one entry per CDR3 protein. The profile shows roughly 800,000 distinct CDR3 sequences, 40% to 55% of them singletons. The genes are TRBV27 and TRBJ2-3, with TRBD2 matching 11 bases. This TCR was recovered from a girl under 18 with multiple sclerosis. Sequenced: blood. As DNA, the CDR3 is TGTGCCAGCAAGTTAATGAGTACTAGCGGGAGCTCAGATACGCAGTATTTT. Residues: CASKLMSTSGSSDTQYF.